A single sample is the source of the 5 T cell receptor beta chains below, sequenced in a study of neoadjuvant anti-PD-1 for oral cavity cancer. Documented time point: after neoadjuvant nivolumab, at surgical resection. Some clones are missing from TCRdb's copy, which holds only in-frame ones; the method was immunoSEQ multiplex PCR. The sample has around 13,000 clones, 60% to 75% seen once. Sequenced here: PBMCs, sampled after nivolumab (anti-PD-1) treatment. The origin of the receptors is a person between 40 and 80 years old with oral cavity squamous cell carcinoma.

This clone was observed a single time. The CDR3 DNA follows: TGTGCCATCAGTGAGGGTTGGACAGAGAACACTGAAGCTTTCTTT. Its translation is CAISEGWTENTEAFF. The chain has TRBV10-3 and TRBJ1-1, with TRBD1 as a possible D gene (6 bases). Trimming left V 2 bases short and J 1 base short, with 11 bases between. The CDR3 covers 15 residues. Germline assignment: CDR1 ENHRY and CDR2 SYGVKD.

The rearrangement joins TRBV6-5 to TRBJ1-5, with a weak D call TRBD1 (6 bases). Trimming left V 2 bases short and J 6 bases short, with 11 bases between. Germline CDR1 reads MNHEY; CDR2 reads SVGAGI. CDR3 size: 14 residues. CDR3 sequence (DNA): TGTGCCAGCAGTTACGGGGGGGCGGGTCAGCCCCAGCATTTT. It codes for CASSYGGAGQPQHF.

The chain combines TRBV6-1 with TRBJ1-5; no firm D call. CDR3 length: 15 residues. Germline-derived CDR1 and CDR2 are MNHNS and SASEGT. V was shortened by 10 bases and J by 0 bases, with 16 bases between the two germline ends. CDR3 loop: CATLKRGSSNQPQHF. The CDR3 region has the DNA TGTGCCACCTTAAAACGGGGTAGTAGCAATCAGCCCCAGCATTTT.

Written as DNA, the CDR3 is TGTGCCAGCAGTGAAGGAGGGGACTATGGCTACACCTTC. It specifies CASSEGGDYGYTF. This sequence joins TRBV6-1 and TRBJ1-2, with D tentatively TRBD1 (5 bases). The CDR3 is 13 amino acids. The V end was cut by 1 base, the J end by 3 bases, with 6 bases between. CDR1 is MNHNS and CDR2 is SASEGT in the germline V gene.

V and J are TRBV4-1 and TRBJ1-3, with D possibly TRBD1 on 5 matching bases. This CDR3 contains 16 residues. Germline lookup yields CDR1 MGHRA and CDR2 YSYEKL. V was pared by 5 bases and J by 1 base, with 15 bases between. The CDR3 bases are TGCGCCAGCAGCATACACCAGGGAACGTCTGGAAACACCATATATTTT. Translating it yields CASSIHQGTSGNTIYF.